The next 3 T cell receptor beta chains were all read from a single sample in a study of brain T cells in children with intractable seizures (dated by TCRdb to 2020 to 2022). In the paper's terms, the time point label means: resected brain tissue, or blood drawn just prior to surgery. Libraries were built with the immunoSEQ multiplex PCR assay. Here the immuneACCESS table is served through TCRdb, limited to in-frame sequences with V and J called. Missing clones are a known gap in these copies; in checked studies unresolved V genes cover under half, and the rest lacks a known reason. Here the sample has under 150,000 clones; approximately 94% occur a single time. The biggest ten clones account for 3.8% of the sample. Sequencing was performed on peripheral blood, taken at surgery. Every receptor here comes from a boy less than two years old with hemimegalencephaly and intractable seizures.

The rearrangement uses TRBV19 and TRBJ2-1, with 10 bases identical to TRBD2. This CDR3 is built from 15 residues. Unmatched junction bases numbered 5, after V lost 6 bases and J lost 3 bases. Looked up from germline, CDR1 is LNHDA and CDR2 is SQIVND (reference sequence). CDR3 sequence reads: CASSLLAGIYNEQFF. In nucleotides, the CDR3 is TGTGCCAGTAGCCTACTAGCGGGGATCTACAATGAGCAGTTCTTC.

The chain joins TRBV7-2 to TRBJ1-1, with a tentative D call TRBD1 (5 bases). The CDR3 runs 12 residues. Germline V gene data show CDR1 as SGHTA and CDR2 as FQGNSA. The V end lost 5 bases, the J end lost 11 bases, and 15 bases lay between the germline ends. This chain's CDR3 is CASSQGGGWAFF. The DNA for the CDR3 is TGTGCCAGCAGCCAGGGAGGTGGGTGGGCTTTCTTT.

The V call is TRBV2, the J call TRBJ2-7; D is unresolved. Trimming took 7 bases from V and 3 from J, leaving 10 bases between them. CDR3 length equals 12 residues. Germline loops: CDR1 SNHLY, CDR2 FYNNEI. The CDR3 DNA reads TGTGCCAGCACCGGGCTCCACTACGAGCAGTACTTC. It yields the protein CASTGLHYEQYF.